Listed here are 14 T cell receptor beta chains from one sample, sequenced in a study of blood T cell repertoires in COVID-19. The method was immunoSEQ multiplex PCR; TCRdb's version includes in-frame clones alone and lacks a portion of them. The sample lists over 120,000 clones, about 79% occurring once. Specimen: PBMCs or T cells enriched from blood (not recorded which). The receptors were sampled from a man in his forties or fifties who had recovered from COVID-19.

V gene TRBV6-1 combines with J gene TRBJ1-5; TRBD1 agrees at 12 bases. CDR1 is MNHNS, CDR2 SASEGT, per germline. Trimming took 6 bases from V and 5 from J; bases not matched to a gene: 5. The CDR3 is made up of 15 amino acids. The CDR3 sequence is CASSAGTGGYQPQHF. The CDR3 bases are TGTGCCAGCAGCGCCGGGACAGGGGGCTATCAGCCCCAGCATTTT.

The chain links TRBV29-1 to TRBJ2-7, with 8 bases that match TRBD2. In germline, CDR1 is SQVTM, CDR2 ANQGSEA. The V gene end was trimmed by 7 bases and the J gene end by 3 bases; junction bases not matched to a gene: 2. There are 11 residues in the CDR3. CDR3 amino acids: CSAGTSYEQYF. The DNA of the CDR3 is TGCAGCGCCGGGACTAGCTACGAGCAGTACTTC.

The chain combines TRBV4-3 with TRBJ2-7; D might be TRBD1 (5 bases). The CDR3 is 14 amino acids. Germline V lookup: CDR1 LGHNA, CDR2 YSLEER. Trimming took off 1 base at V and 3 bases at J, with 10 bases between the two ends. DNA for the CDR3: TGCGCCAGCAGCCAAGTAATCAGGGACTACGAGCAGTACTTC. It yields the protein CASSQVIRDYEQYF.

The rearrangement joins TRBV2 to TRBJ2-3; TRBD1 matches at 9 bases. V was clipped by 8 bases and J by 4 bases; unmatched bases: 4. The CDR3 spans 13 residues. CDR1 SNHLY and CDR2 FYNNEI come from the germline V gene. CDR3 sequence reads: CASRDRDADTQYF. In nucleotides, the CDR3 is TGTGCCAGCCGGGACAGGGACGCAGATACGCAGTATTTT. Variable domain in full (rest from reference TRBV2 and TRBJ2-3): EPEVTQTPSHQVTQMGQEVILRCVPISNHLYFYWYRQILGQKVEFLVSFYNNEISEKSEIFDDQFSVERPDGSNFTLKIRSTKLEDSAMYFCASRDRDADTQYFGPGTRLTVL.

V and J are TRBV27 and TRBJ2-3; D may be TRBD2 (6 bases). The CDR3 sequence is 16 residues long. Germline-derived CDR1 and CDR2 are MNHEY and SMNVEV (reference sequence). The ends were cut back, 5 bases at V and 0 bases at J, with 15 bases in the middle. CDR3 bases: TGTGCCAGCAGTACCTTAGCGGTAGCTAGCACAGATACGCAGTATTTT. Amino acid sequence: CASSTLAVASTDTQYF.

The CDR3 nucleotides are TGTGCCAGCAGTTACAGCCTATATGGCTACACCTTC. This codes for CASSYSLYGYTF. The chain couples TRBV6-2 or TRBV6-3 to TRBJ1-2; D is undetermined. Germline V lookup: CDR1 MNHEY, CDR2 SVGEGT. The V end lost 2 bases, the J end lost 5 bases, and 6 bases lay between the germline ends. The CDR3 consists of 12 residues.

V is TRBV29-1 and J is TRBJ1-5, with D possibly being TRBD1 (6 bases). CDR1 and CDR2 (germline): SQVTM, ANQGSEA. This CDR3 is built from 17 residues. V was trimmed by 5 bases and J by 0 bases, leaving 20 bases between them. The DNA of the CDR3 is TGCAGCGTTCCGGACAGCTTAAAAATAGATAGCAATCAGCCCCAGCATTTT. Translating it yields CSVPDSLKIDSNQPQHF.

The chain employs TRBV5-1 and TRBJ2-2; the match to TRBD1 covers 7 bases. V gave up 4 bases and J gave up 2 bases; unmatched junction bases: 5. Germline loops: CDR1 SGHRS, CDR2 YFSETQ. This CDR3 contains 15 residues. CDR3 DNA: TGCGCCAGCAGCCCCCGACAGGGTAACACCGGGGAGCTGTTTTTT. This encodes CASSPRQGNTGELFF.

The chain employs TRBV7-9 and TRBJ1-2; possible D gene TRBD1, 6 bases. The CDR3 contains 15 residues. Germline V gene lookup returns CDR1 SEHNR and CDR2 FQNEAQ (reference sequence). V lost 6 bases, J lost 1 base, and 15 bases lay in between. The CDR3 spells CASRGARSINYGYTF. CDR3 nucleotide sequence: TGTGCCAGCAGGGGGGCCCGATCCATTAACTATGGCTACACCTTC.

The chain employs TRBV12-3 or TRBV12-4 and TRBJ2-7; 11 bases agree with TRBD2. The CDR3 extends over 12 amino acids. V gave up 9 bases and J gave up 4 bases; unmatched junction bases: 2. CDR3 residues: CASSGGAYEQYF. CDR3 coding DNA: TGTGCCAGTAGCGGGGGGGCTTACGAGCAGTACTTC.

This clone was found a few times. The chain couples TRBV6-5 to TRBJ2-7; 8 bases line up with TRBD1. Germline V gene data show CDR1 as MNHEY and CDR2 as SVGAGI. The CDR3 runs to 14 residues. J lost 3 bases, V lost 6 bases, and 7 bases had no gene match. The CDR3 loop is CASSQSDRVYEQYF. CDR3 DNA sequence: TGTGCCAGCAGCCAATCGGACAGGGTCTACGAGCAGTACTTC.

As concerns this clone: The junction differs from germline at one of its ends, possibly a read error. The genes are TRBV7-7 and TRBJ2-7, with TRBD1 identical over 12 bases. The CDR3 spans 15 residues. From germline, CDR1 is SSHAT and CDR2 FNYEAQ (reference sequence). CDR3: CASSTGTGGTYEQYF. The CDR3 DNA reads as TGTGCTAGCAGCACCGGGACAGGGGGCACTTACGAGCAGTACTTC.

V usage is TRBV10-3 and J usage is TRBJ2-7; 9 positions match TRBD1. Germline V lookup: CDR1 ENHRY, CDR2 SYGVKD. The junction had 8 bases not matched to a gene; V was cut back by 3 bases and J by 5 bases. This CDR3 is 15 amino acids long. CDR3 protein: CAISDPGTGSNEQYF. CDR3 bases: TGTGCCATCAGTGACCCCGGGACAGGGTCGAACGAGCAGTACTTC.

This clone came up a few times. The V and J genes are TRBV5-8 and TRBJ1-2; D is uncertain. The V and J ends lost 1 base and 0 bases respectively, with 4 bases between them. Per the germline V gene, CDR1 is SGHTS and CDR2 is YDEGEE. The CDR3 extends over 13 amino acids. In nucleotides, the CDR3 is TGTGCCAGCAGCTTGCTCGCTAACTATGGCTACACCTTC. Protein: CASSLLANYGYTF.